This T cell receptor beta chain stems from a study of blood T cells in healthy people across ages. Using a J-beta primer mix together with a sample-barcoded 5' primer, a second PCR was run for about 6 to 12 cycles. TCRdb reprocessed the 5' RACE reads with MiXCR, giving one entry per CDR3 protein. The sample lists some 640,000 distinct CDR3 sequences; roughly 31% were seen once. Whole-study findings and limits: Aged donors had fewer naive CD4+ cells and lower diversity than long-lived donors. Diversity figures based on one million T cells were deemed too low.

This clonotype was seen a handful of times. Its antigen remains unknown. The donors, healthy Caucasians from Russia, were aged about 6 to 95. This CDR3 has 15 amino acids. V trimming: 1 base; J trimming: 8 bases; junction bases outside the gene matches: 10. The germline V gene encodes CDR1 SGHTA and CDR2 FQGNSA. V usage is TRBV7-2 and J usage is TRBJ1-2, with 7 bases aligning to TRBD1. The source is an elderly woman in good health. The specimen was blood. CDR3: CASSLGAGTVGGYTF. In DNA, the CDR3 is TGTGCCAGCAGCTTAGGGGCCGGGACAGTAGGCGGCTACACCTTC.